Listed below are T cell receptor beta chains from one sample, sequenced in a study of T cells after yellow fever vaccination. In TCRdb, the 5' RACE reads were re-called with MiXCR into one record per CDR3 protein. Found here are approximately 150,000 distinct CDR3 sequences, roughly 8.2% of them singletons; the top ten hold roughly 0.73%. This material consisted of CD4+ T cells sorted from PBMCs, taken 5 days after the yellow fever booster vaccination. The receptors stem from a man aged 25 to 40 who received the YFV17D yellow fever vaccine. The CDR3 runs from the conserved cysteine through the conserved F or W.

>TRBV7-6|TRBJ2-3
CASSSGTGRLTDTQYF
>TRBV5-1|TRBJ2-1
CASSVGGYNEQFF
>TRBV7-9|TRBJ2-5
CASSLVVQEETQYF
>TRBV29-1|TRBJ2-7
CSVSDRGHHEQYF
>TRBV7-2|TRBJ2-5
CASSVTLKETQYF
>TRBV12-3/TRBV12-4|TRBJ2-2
CASIKGLAGNTGELFF
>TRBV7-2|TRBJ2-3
CASSSGTALSTQYF
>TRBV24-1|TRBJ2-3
CATKTRDTDTQYF
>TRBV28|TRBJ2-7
CASSKRVTEQYF
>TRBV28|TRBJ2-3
CASSYSGKTDTQYF
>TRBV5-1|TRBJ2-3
CASSPVGGRAADTQYF
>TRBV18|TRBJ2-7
CASSPIIDDEQYF
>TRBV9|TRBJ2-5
CASSGGPSSGSRETQYF
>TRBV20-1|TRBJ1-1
CSASSVQGGGAFF
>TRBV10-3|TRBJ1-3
CAISETTDGNTIYF
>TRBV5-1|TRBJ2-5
CASSLNREETQYF
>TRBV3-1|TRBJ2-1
CACSQEPFALAEQFF
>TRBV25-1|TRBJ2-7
CASSSRHDSASYEQYF
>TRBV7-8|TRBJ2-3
CASSIPQATQYF
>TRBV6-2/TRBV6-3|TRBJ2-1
CASSYPAGGSDEQFF
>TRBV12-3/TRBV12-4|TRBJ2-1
CASSFTYPYNEQFF
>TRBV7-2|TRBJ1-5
CASSRLGQPQHF
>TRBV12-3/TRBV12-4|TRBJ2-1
CASKQRTSFNEQFF
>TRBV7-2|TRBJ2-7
CASSLSDMNGEQYF
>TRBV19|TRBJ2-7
CASSIEWDYEQYF
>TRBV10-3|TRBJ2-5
CAIRSEGETQYF
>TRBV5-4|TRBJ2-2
CASSHRDRTGELFF
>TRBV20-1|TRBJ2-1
CSARGGTSRNEQFF
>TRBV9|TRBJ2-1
CASSAAGEQFF
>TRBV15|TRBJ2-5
CATSRGTAQETQYF
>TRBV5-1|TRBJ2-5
CASSLSEETQYF
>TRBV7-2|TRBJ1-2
CASSLDGSGYGYTF
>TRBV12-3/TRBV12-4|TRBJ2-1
CASSLTQGLAGDRHNEQFF
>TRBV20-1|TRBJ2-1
CSARKAGGPHEQFF
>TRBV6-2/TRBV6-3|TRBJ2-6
CASTQDRGGGANVLTF
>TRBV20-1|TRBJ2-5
CSAAGETQYF
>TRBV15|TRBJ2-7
CATSRSGTASYEQYF
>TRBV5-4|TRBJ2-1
CASSSQTSARTYNEQFF
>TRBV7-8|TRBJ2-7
CASSPGGRVYEQYF
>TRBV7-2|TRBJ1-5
CASSPDRNQPQHF
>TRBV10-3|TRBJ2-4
CAISREQGTKNIQYF
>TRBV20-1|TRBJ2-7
CSADVRAGAARGYEQYF
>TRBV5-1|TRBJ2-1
CASSLELQISYNEQFF
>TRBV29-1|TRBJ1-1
CSVFLGPQNTEAFF
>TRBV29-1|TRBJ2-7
CSVAFRLAISYEQYF
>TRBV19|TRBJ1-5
CASSIWGQSNQPQHF
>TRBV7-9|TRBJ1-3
CASSGRDRGYGNTIYF
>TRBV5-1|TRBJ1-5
CASSLGAANSNQPQHF
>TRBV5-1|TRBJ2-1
CASSSDRVLNEQFF
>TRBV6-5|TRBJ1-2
CASRGTGGSGYTF
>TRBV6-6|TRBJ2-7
CASSYTEQYF
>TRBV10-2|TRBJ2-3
CASSAGGVGTDTQYF
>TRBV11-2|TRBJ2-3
CASSLLTAGTPDTQYF